This T cell receptor (beta chain) was recorded in a study of blood T cell repertoires in COVID-19. As originally analysed: Scientists estimated how many nucleated cells there were by amplifying reference gene primers. Generated by immunoSEQ multiplex PCR, the TCRdb table keeps only in-frame clones and is missing some. For V, J and clone size, that table is used; D and trimming come from the DNA. The sample holds around 290,000 clones, roughly 86% seen once. Sequencing was done on a sample of PBMCs or T cells enriched from blood (not recorded which). The sequence was obtained from a woman between 18 and 29 years old who had recovered from COVID-19.

CDR3 amino acids: CATSGQDRAYGYTF. CDR3 sequence (DNA): TGTGCCACCAGTGGTCAGGACAGGGCGTATGGCTACACCTTC. This chain connects TRBV24-1 to TRBJ1-2; 8 bases fit TRBD1. CDR1 and CDR2 (germline): KGHDR, SFDVKD. The junction had 6 bases not matched to a gene; V was cut back by 5 bases and J by 5 bases. This CDR3 is built from 14 residues.